This T cell receptor (beta chain) was profiled in a study of CD8 T cell repertoires and HIV-1 epitope variants. Overall study: Control wells had CMV/EBV/flu peptides, negative Ebola AY9, or no peptide. Separate from the cultures, 1M uncultured T cells served as baseline.

Points on this clone: Antigen: not known.

Method: immunoSEQ multiplex PCR; TCRdb's copy keeps in-frame clones and lacks some. Altogether some 5,100 clones are present, approximately 70% being singletons, with the ten largest covering around 40%. Germline V CDR1 and CDR2: SGHNT, YYREEE (reference sequence). The CDR3 length is 12 residues. Trimming cost V 4 bases and J 1 base, with 5 bases left between them. The sequenced sample was cultured CD8+ T cells derived from PBMCs. The sequence was collected from a male donor with HIV. The chain carries TRBV5-4 and TRBJ1-1, with unresolved D. The CDR3: CASSPWNTEAFF. CDR3 DNA sequence: TGTGCCAGCAGCCCTTGGAACACTGAAGCTTTCTTT.